The entry that follows covers one TCR beta chain sequence. This entry comes from a study of CD8+CD57+ T cells in acquired aplastic anemia. Patients included in sequencing had previously demonstrated CD8+CD57+ cell expansion by flow cytometry. Every patient presented with severe acquired aplastic anemia. Profiling of TCR beta VDJ combinations and CDR3 sequences used genomic DNA as template. TCRdb redid the calling of the reads with MiXCR, one entry per CDR3 protein. Of some 200,000 distinct CDR3 sequences listed, approximately 51% are singletons. This CDR3 is 15 amino acids long. V shed 0 bases and J 7 bases; nucleotides not matched to a gene: 5. From germline, CDR1 is DFQATT and CDR2 SNEGSKA (reference sequence).

The source material was sorted CD4+, CD8+, or CD8+CD57+ T cells (not recorded which) from PBMCs. This receptor was identified in a human donor with aplastic anemia. The V gene is TRBV20-1, the J gene TRBJ2-7, with 14 bases aligning to TRBD2. The CDR3 reads CSAREPTSGGEEQYF. Here the CDR3 DNA reads TGCAGTGCTAGAGAACCGACTAGCGGGGGGGAAGAGCAGTACTTC.